One sample yielded the 29 T cell receptor beta chains listed below, sequenced in a study of T cell changes during pregnancy in multiple sclerosis. Sequencing used immunoSEQ multiplex PCR; TCRdb keeps in-frame clones, though not all of them. This sample has 25,000 to 35,000 clones, with about 91% found just once. Sequenced here: CD8+ T cells from peripheral blood mononuclear cells, sampled in the first trimester of pregnancy. The receptor source for this set is a female donor with multiple sclerosis, enrolled in a pregnancy study.

Written as DNA, the CDR3 is TGTGCCAGCAGTTTATCGTCCGGGAGCTCCTACGAGCAGTACTTC. Protein sequence: CASSLSSGSSYEQYF. The chain links TRBV27 to TRBJ2-7, with TRBD2 as a possible D gene (6 bases). This CDR3 is built from 15 residues. Looked up from germline, CDR1 is MNHEY and CDR2 is SMNVEV (reference sequence). V dropped 0 bases and J dropped 0 bases, with 9 bases sitting between them.

The CDR3 bases are TGTGCCAGCACTCACTCGGGTTTCGGCGAAAAACTGTTTTTT. Residues: CASTHSGFGEKLFF. The rearrangement uses TRBV27 and TRBJ1-4; D gene uncertain. V was cut by 7 bases and J by 8 bases, with 17 bases left in between. The CDR3 runs to 14 residues. From germline, CDR1 is MNHEY and CDR2 SMNVEV (reference sequence).

The rearrangement uses TRBV5-1 and TRBJ2-7; maybe TRBD2 (5 bases). CDR3 size: 12 residues. V was cut by 2 bases and J by 4 bases, with 7 bases left in between. Germline V gene sequence: CDR1 SGHRS, CDR2 YFSETQ. CDR3 sequence (DNA): TGCGCCAGCAGCTTCGGGGAGTACGAGCAGTACTTC. As protein: CASSFGEYEQYF.

The chain joins TRBV5-8 to TRBJ2-7; D is uncertain. The germline V gene encodes CDR1 SGHTS and CDR2 YDEGEE. This CDR3 is 11 amino acids long. The V gene lost 2 bases and the J gene lost 5 bases, with 5 bases spanning the gap. CDR3 in amino acids: CASSFVNEQYF. CDR3 sequence (DNA): TGTGCCAGCAGCTTCGTAAACGAGCAGTACTTC.

The gene calls are TRBV6-6 and TRBJ2-7, with 9 bases fitting TRBD1. Germline CDR1 is MNHNY and CDR2 is SVGAGI (reference sequence). Germline trimming cut 2 bases from V and 3 bases from J; bases unmatched to any gene: 8. CDR3 length equals 16 residues. The CDR3 region is CASSYRQGEIGYEQYF. In DNA form, the CDR3 reads TGTGCCAGCAGTTACAGACAGGGGGAAATTGGCTACGAGCAGTACTTC.

In this sample, this clone turned up once. The chain has TRBV25-1 and TRBJ2-5; no clear D. Germline V gives CDR1 MGHDK, CDR2 SYGVNS. V lost 5 bases and J 8 bases, leaving 9 bases between the germline ends. This CDR3 has 11 residues. CDR3 DNA sequence: TGTGCCAGCAGTATAATCGGTACCCAGTACTTC. Its translation: CASSIIGTQYF. The complete variable domain, with remaining parts taken from reference TRBV25-1 and TRBJ2-5, reads EADIYQTPRYLVIGTGKKITLECSQTMGHDKMYWYQQDPGMELHLIHYSYGVNSTEKGDLSSESTVSRIRTEHFPLTLESARPSHTSQYLCASSIIGTQYFGPGTRLLVL.

V is TRBV7-3 and J is TRBJ2-2; 7 nucleotides match TRBD2. V shed 5 bases, J shed 4 bases, and the junction held 10 bases outside the gene matches. Germline CDR1 is SGHTA and CDR2 is FQGTGA. The CDR3 length is 16 residues. The CDR3 here is CASSRGGGAGTGELFF. The CDR3 DNA follows: TGTGCCAGCAGCCGTGGCGGGGGAGCGGGCACCGGGGAGCTGTTTTTT.

The chain employs TRBV27 and TRBJ2-1; weak D call: TRBD2 (5 bases). V dropped 6 bases and J dropped 7 bases, with 7 bases sitting between them. Germline V CDR1 and CDR2: MNHEY, SMNVEV (reference sequence). The CDR3 totals 11 residues. The CDR3 DNA follows: TGTGCCAGCAGGTGGAGGAATGAGCAGTTCTTC. It yields the protein CASRWRNEQFF.

The V and J genes are TRBV19 and TRBJ2-7; 10 bases are a match to TRBD2. This CDR3 is 14 amino acids long. Trimming at V came to 5 bases and at J to 5 bases, leaving 6 bases not matched to a gene. The V gene's germline CDR1 is LNHDA and CDR2 SQIVND (reference sequence). CDR3 residues: CASSLAGVLHEQYF. As DNA, the CDR3 is TGTGCCAGTAGTCTAGCGGGAGTGTTGCACGAGCAGTACTTC. Together with reference TRBV19 and TRBJ2-7, the CDR3 gives the full variable domain: DGGITQSPKYLFRKEGQNVTLSCEQNLNHDAMYWYRQDPGQGLRLIYYSQIVNDFQKGDIAEGYSVSREKKESFPLTVTSAQKNPTAFYLCASSLAGVLHEQYFGPGTRLTVT.

The rearrangement uses TRBV4-3 and TRBJ2-5; a possible D gene is TRBD1 (5 bases). The V gene's germline CDR1 is LGHNA and CDR2 YSLEER. Trimming shortened V by 1 base and J by 2 bases, and 14 bases separated the two germline ends. The CDR3 loop spans 16 amino acids. DNA for the CDR3: TGCGCCAGCAGCCAAGGGGGCAGTATGGGACAAGAGACCCAGTACTTC. Its translation is CASSQGGSMGQETQYF.

The V call is TRBV30, the J call TRBJ2-2, with D possibly TRBD2 on 6 matching bases. The CDR3 length is 13 residues. Germline loops: CDR1 GTSNPN, CDR2 SVGIG (reference sequence). The V end lost 2 bases, the J end lost 6 bases, and 10 bases lay between the germline ends. The CDR3 DNA follows: TGTGCCTGGAGTTCGGGGGAGGCCGGGGAGCTGTTTTTT. Amino acids: CAWSSGEAGELFF.

J is TRBJ2-2 and V is TRBV2; 7 bases line up with TRBD1. CDR3 length: 16 residues. Germline-derived CDR1 and CDR2 are SNHLY and FYNNEI. J lost 3 bases, V lost 4 bases, and 8 bases had no gene match. The CDR3 DNA is TGTGCCAGCAGTGGAGTCGAGGGGGCATACACCGGGGAGCTGTTTTTT. Its translation: CASSGVEGAYTGELFF.

This sequence joins TRBV6-5 and TRBJ2-2; D call uncertain. V was shortened by 0 bases and J by 3 bases, with 5 bases between the two germline ends. The CDR3 has 14 amino acids. Germline loops: CDR1 MNHEY, CDR2 SVGAGI. This CDR3 is CASSYSSDTGELFF. For the CDR3, the DNA is TGTGCCAGCAGTTACTCGTCAGACACCGGGGAGCTGTTTTTT.

There are a few counts of this clone. The rearrangement uses TRBV7-8 and TRBJ1-5; D may be TRBD1 (6 bases). The CDR3 is made up of 14 amino acids. V lost 6 bases and J lost 0, with 9 bases in between. CDR1 is SGHVS, CDR2 FQNEAQ, per germline. In DNA, the CDR3 is TGTGCCAGCAGGGGGACAAATAGCAATCAGCCCCAGCATTTT. This gives the protein CASRGTNSNQPQHF.

This rearrangement joins TRBV7-9 to TRBJ2-1; TRBD2 agrees at 7 bases. V trimming: 1 base; J trimming: 4 bases; junction bases outside the gene matches: 4. The CDR3 totals 15 residues. Looked up from germline, CDR1 is SEHNR and CDR2 is FQNEAQ (reference sequence). CDR3 residues: CASSLGGGHYNEQFF. The CDR3 DNA is TGTGCCAGCAGCTTAGGGGGAGGGCATTACAATGAGCAGTTCTTC.

The count of this clone is one. The chain uses TRBV5-4 and TRBJ1-3; 11 nucleotides line up with TRBD1. This CDR3 contains 17 residues. Unmatched junction bases numbered 10, after V lost 0 bases and J lost 8 bases. The V gene's germline CDR1 is SGHNT and CDR2 YYREEE (reference sequence). The CDR3 reads CASSLETGTGGSDTIYF. The CDR3 DNA follows: TGTGCCAGCAGCTTGGAGACCGGGACAGGGGGATCAGACACCATATATTTT.

This rearrangement joins TRBV5-6 to TRBJ2-1; D might be TRBD2 (6 bases). Germline assignment: CDR1 SGHDT and CDR2 YYEEEE. The V gene lost 0 bases and the J gene lost 8 bases, with 9 bases spanning the gap. The CDR3 contains 13 residues. CDR3 DNA: TGTGCCAGCAGCTTGGCGGGGGAGTATGAGCAGTTCTTC. This gives the protein CASSLAGEYEQFF.

The V gene is TRBV28, the J gene TRBJ2-5; the match to TRBD2 covers 12 bases. The V gene's germline CDR1 is MDHEN and CDR2 SYDVKM. V gave up 6 bases and J gave up 5 bases; unmatched junction bases: 4. The CDR3 covers 14 residues. The CDR3 bases are TGTGCCAGCAGGACTAGCGGGAGCGGCGAGACCCAGTACTTC. This encodes CASRTSGSGETQYF.

The genes are TRBV30 and TRBJ2-7; the D gene is possibly TRBD1 (5 bases). Trimming took 0 bases from V and 6 from J, leaving 15 bases between them. Germline-derived CDR1 and CDR2 are GTSNPN and SVGIG (reference sequence). The CDR3 totals 14 residues. DNA for the CDR3: TGTGCCTGGAGTGTGGGAAGGGGCTCATCCGAGCAGTACTTC. Its protein product is CAWSVGRGSSEQYF.

V is TRBV7-9 and J is TRBJ2-1, with D perhaps matching TRBD2 (6 bases). V lost 7 bases and J 9 bases, leaving 16 bases between the germline ends. The CDR3 is 13 residues long. The V gene's germline CDR1 is SEHNR and CDR2 FQNEAQ (reference sequence). The CDR3 coding sequence is TGTGCCAGCAAGGAGGGCGGGAAGGTTGAGCAGTTCTTC. This codes for CASKEGGKVEQFF.

This clone appeared a single time. The chain links TRBV29-1 to TRBJ2-1; D not certain. Germline V gene data show CDR1 as SQVTM and CDR2 as ANQGSEA. This CDR3 contains 15 residues. Trimming took off 1 base at V and 6 bases at J, with 16 bases between the two ends. CDR3 bases: TGCAGCGTTGAAGGTACACTCCTCACGGGCAATGAGCAGTTCTTC. Translating it yields CSVEGTLLTGNEQFF.

The rearrangement uses TRBV2 and TRBJ1-2; TRBD1 aligns across 11 bases. CDR3 length: 17 residues. V was clipped by 6 bases and J by 3 bases; unmatched bases: 12. Germline CDR1 and CDR2: SNHLY and FYNNEI. The CDR3 DNA follows: TGTGCCAGCAGATCAGGACAGGGGGCGTTTTTTGACTATGGCTACACCTTC. Protein sequence: CASRSGQGAFFDYGYTF.

The chain links TRBV23-1 to TRBJ2-1; tentative D call: TRBD2 (5 bases). TRBV23-1 has ORF status, its function being uncertain. The CDR3 has 15 residues. With 2 bases removed from V and 4 bases from J, the gap between germline ends came to 12 bases. As DNA, the CDR3 is TGCGCCAGCAGTCAAGGCACTAGGGTTTACAATGAGCAGTTCTTC. The encoded protein is CASSQGTRVYNEQFF.

This chain connects TRBV5-1 to TRBJ2-1; 7 bases align to TRBD1. Germline trimming cut 3 bases from V and 12 bases from J; bases unmatched to any gene: 6. The CDR3 totals 12 residues. Germline V gene sequence: CDR1 SGHRS, CDR2 YFSETQ. CDR3 residues: CASSSTGEGQFF. Written as DNA, the CDR3 is TGCGCCAGCAGCTCCACAGGGGAAGGGCAGTTCTTC.

V is TRBV4-3 and J is TRBJ1-2; D remains unclear. Germline CDR1 and CDR2: LGHNA and YSLEER. The V end lost 4 bases, the J end lost 6 bases, and 18 bases lay between the germline ends. CDR3 size: 15 residues. The CDR3 protein is CASSRGLPSLNGYTF. The CDR3 DNA reads TGCGCCAGCAGCCGCGGACTGCCCTCCTTAAATGGCTACACCTTC.

The rearrangement links TRBV5-1 to TRBJ2-7; 11 bases line up with TRBD2. The germline CDR1 and CDR2 sequences are SGHRS and YFSETQ. The CDR3 sequence is 16 residues long. J lost 0 bases, V lost 4 bases, and 6 bases had no gene match. The CDR3 here is CASSEGLAGFSYEQYF. The CDR3 DNA is TGCGCCAGCAGCGAAGGACTAGCGGGCTTCTCCTACGAGCAGTACTTC.

This chain uses TRBV15 with TRBJ1-5, with TRBD1 matching over 10 bases. CDR3 length: 13 residues. Germline V gene data show CDR1 as LNHNV and CDR2 as YYDKDF (reference sequence). Losses at the gene ends were 8 bases for V and 6 bases for J; bases not matched to a gene: 4. CDR3 bases: TGTGCCACCGGGACAGGGGATACTCAGCCCCAGCATTTT. The encoded protein is CATGTGDTQPQHF. The full variable domain, in which reference TRBV15 and TRBJ1-5 provide the parts outside the CDR3, is DAMVIQNPRYQVTQFGKPVTLSCSQTLNHNVMYWYQQKSSQAPKLLFHYYDKDFNNEADTPDNFQSRRPNTSFCFLDIRSPGLGDTAMYLCATGTGDTQPQHFGDGTRLSIL.

V gene TRBV14 combines with J gene TRBJ2-7; 7 nucleotides match TRBD2. The junction had 8 bases not matched to a gene; V was cut back by 0 bases and J by 0 bases. Germline V gene data show CDR1 as SGHDN and CDR2 as FVKESK. This CDR3 has 17 residues. The CDR3 sequence: CASSQDREGGSSYEQYF. CDR3 in DNA: TGTGCCAGCAGCCAAGATAGGGAGGGAGGGAGCTCCTACGAGCAGTACTTC.

The rearrangement uses TRBV29-1 and TRBJ2-3; perhaps TRBD1 as D (6 bases). The germline CDR1 and CDR2 sequences are SQVTM and ANQGSEA. This CDR3 comprises 11 residues. The CDR3 is CRHRVTDTQYF. The DNA for the CDR3 is TGCAGACACAGGGTAACAGATACGCAGTATTTT.